The 32 T cell receptor beta chains below all came from one sample that was sequenced in a study of blood T cell repertoires in COVID-19. The method was immunoSEQ multiplex PCR; TCRdb's version includes in-frame clones alone and lacks a portion of them. This sample has roughly 120,000 clones, with about 88% found just once. The sample taken for sequencing was peripheral blood. These receptors were obtained from a woman aged 70-85 years who had recovered from COVID-19.

The V and J genes are TRBV18 and TRBJ2-7; 11 bases align to TRBD1. The CDR3 extends over 15 amino acids. V gave up 0 bases and J gave up 3 bases; unmatched junction bases: 1. Germline CDR1 reads KGHSH; CDR2 reads LQKENI. The DNA of the CDR3 is TGTGCCAGCTCACCACCCGGGACAGGGGGCTACGAGCAGTACTTC. The encoded protein is CASSPPGTGGYEQYF.

CDR3 amino acids: CASSRRNRDLDEQYF. CDR3 coding DNA: TGTGCCAGTAGCCGCCGCAACAGGGACCTCGACGAGCAGTACTTC. The chain carries TRBV19 and TRBJ2-7; perhaps TRBD1 as D (6 bases). The CDR3 contains 15 residues. The germline gives CDR1 LNHDA, CDR2 SQIVND (reference sequence). V lost 6 bases and J lost 5, with 20 bases in between.

This clone was seen only once. The chain is built from TRBV2 and TRBJ1-5; maybe TRBD1 (5 bases). Germline lookup yields CDR1 SNHLY and CDR2 FYNNEI. The CDR3 covers 15 residues. V was cut by 3 bases and J by 0 bases, with 9 bases left in between. The CDR3: CASSEAGYSNQPQHF. The CDR3 bases are TGTGCCAGCAGTGAGGCAGGGTATAGCAATCAGCCCCAGCATTTT.

The chain links TRBV7-2 to TRBJ1-2; D ambiguous. The CDR3 has 15 amino acids. Trimming took 5 bases from V and 6 from J, leaving 19 bases between them. Per germline, CDR1 SGHTA and CDR2 FQGNSA. The CDR3 here is CASSANPAGMDGYTF. The CDR3 nucleotides read TGTGCCAGCAGCGCCAACCCCGCGGGGATGGATGGCTACACCTTC. The full variable domain, rest sourced from reference TRBV7-2 and TRBJ1-2, is GAGVSQSPSNKVTEKGKDVELRCDPISGHTALYWYRQSLGQGLEFLIYFQGNSAPDKSGLPSDRFSAERTGGSVSTLTIQRTQQEDSAVYLCASSANPAGMDGYTFGSGTRLTVV.

J is TRBJ2-3 and V is TRBV5-1, with D perhaps matching TRBD2 (6 bases). Germline V gene lookup returns CDR1 SGHRS and CDR2 YFSETQ. There are 13 residues in the CDR3. V was trimmed by 1 base and J by 5 bases, leaving 8 bases between them. In nucleotides, the CDR3 is TGCGCCAGCAGCTTGACTAGCCAAGATACGCAGTATTTT. Translation gives CASSLTSQDTQYF. Variable domain in full (rest from reference TRBV5-1 and TRBJ2-3): KAGVTQTPRYLIKTRGQQVTLSCSPISGHRSVSWYQQTPGQGLQFLFEYFSETQRNKGNFPGRFSGRQFSNSRSEMNVSTLELGDSALYLCASSLTSQDTQYFGPGTRLTVL.

CDR3 nucleotides: TGTGCCAGCAGCTTGAGCGGGGATACGCAGTATTTT. It encodes CASSLSGDTQYF. The J gene is TRBJ2-3, the V gene TRBV7-9, with D possibly matching TRBD2 (6 bases). V was clipped by 3 bases and J by 6 bases, with 7 bases between them. Germline CDR1 is SEHNR and CDR2 is FQNEAQ (reference sequence). The CDR3 has 12 amino acids. Filled out from reference TRBV7-9 and TRBJ2-3, the complete variable domain reads DTGVSQNPRHKITKRGQNVTFRCDPISEHNRLYWYRQTLGQGPEFLTYFQNEAQLEKSRLLSDRFSAERPKGSFSTLEIQRTEQGDSAMYLCASSLSGDTQYFGPGTRLTVL.

This CDR3 reads CASSQVYTQVPYEQYF. The CDR3 nucleotides read TGCGCCAGCAGCCAAGTTTATACACAGGTACCCTACGAGCAGTACTTC. This chain links TRBV4-3 with TRBJ2-7; maybe TRBD1 (5 bases). From germline, CDR1 is LGHNA and CDR2 YSLEER. V was pared by 1 base and J by 2 bases, with 15 bases between. The CDR3 length is 16 residues.

The J gene is TRBJ2-5, the V gene TRBV5-1; D call uncertain. Germline V gives CDR1 SGHRS, CDR2 YFSETQ. V shed 4 bases and J shed 2 bases, with 9 bases lying between them. The CDR3 is 13 amino acids. Here the CDR3 reads CASSPQWQETQYF. The CDR3 DNA reads as TGCGCCAGCAGCCCTCAGTGGCAAGAGACCCAGTACTTC.

The chain links TRBV6-5 to TRBJ2-1; 8 nucleotides line up with TRBD2. The CDR3 loop spans 16 amino acids. The V gene's germline CDR1 is MNHEY and CDR2 SVGAGI. Trimming cost V 4 bases and J 1 base; bases outside gene matches: 6. The CDR3 is CASSFTRGGSYNEQFF. CDR3 DNA sequence: TGTGCCAGCAGTTTCACCCGGGGGGGTTCCTACAATGAGCAGTTCTTC.

The chain recombines TRBV14 with TRBJ2-3; 13 bases fit TRBD2. The CDR3 runs 16 residues. From germline, CDR1 is SGHDN and CDR2 FVKESK. V trimming: 4 bases; J trimming: 5 bases; junction bases outside the gene matches: 6. CDR3 in DNA: TGTGCCAGCAGCCGGGGACTAGCGGGGCCTTTAGATACGCAGTATTTT. It is translated as CASSRGLAGPLDTQYF.

The genes are TRBV9 and TRBJ2-7, with 8 bases matching TRBD1. V was clipped by 7 bases and J by 7 bases; unmatched bases: 16. This CDR3 has 15 amino acids. The germline CDR1 and CDR2 sequences are SGDLS and YYNGEE. CDR3 DNA: TGTGCCAGCCCCTACCTGGCTGACAGGGGCTGGGAGCAGTACTTC. It codes for CASPYLADRGWEQYF.

The chain is built from TRBV11-2 and TRBJ2-3; 15 bases agree with TRBD2. The germline CDR1 and CDR2 sequences are SGHAT and FQNNGV. Trimming cost V 5 bases and J 4 bases; bases outside gene matches: 7. This CDR3 is 17 amino acids long. In nucleotides, the CDR3 is TGTGCCAGCAGCCCGTTCGGACTAGCGGGAGGGGCAGATACGCAGTATTTT. The encoded protein is CASSPFGLAGGADTQYF.

J is TRBJ1-6 and V is TRBV9, with D unresolved. CDR3 length: 15 residues. Germline CDR1 and CDR2: SGDLS and YYNGEE. Between the trimmed V and J ends, which lost 4 bases and 1 base, there was a span of 9 bases. The CDR3 is CASSPTGSYNSPLHF. CDR3 sequence (DNA): TGTGCCAGCAGCCCAACGGGGTCCTATAATTCACCCCTCCACTTT.

The gene calls are TRBV21-1 and TRBJ1-1; the table names TRBD1, a call not compared with the DNA. TRBV21-1 is labeled a pseudogene. The CDR3 runs to 19 residues. This CDR3 is CASSKTQSGQGLKNTEAFF. CDR3 in DNA: TGTGCCAGCAGCAAAACTCAGAGTGGACAGGGCCTTAAAAACACTGAAGCTTTCTTT.

The V and J genes are TRBV7-2 and TRBJ1-2; perhaps TRBD1 as D (6 bases). V was pared by 6 bases and J by 6 bases, with 17 bases between. There are 14 residues in the CDR3. Looked up from germline, CDR1 is SGHTA and CDR2 is FQGNSA. The CDR3 reads CASRFPRQGNGYTF. CDR3 DNA: TGTGCCAGCAGGTTCCCGAGGCAGGGGAATGGCTACACCTTC.

The chain employs TRBV12-5 and TRBJ2-1; D remains unclear. Trimming shortened V by 3 bases and J by 7 bases, and 10 bases separated the two germline ends. The CDR3 sequence is 13 residues long. Germline loops: CDR1 LGHNT, CDR2 FRNRAP. The CDR3 loop is CASGFGSWNEQFF. CDR3 nucleotides: TGTGCTAGTGGTTTTGGTAGTTGGAATGAGCAGTTCTTC.

CDR3 region: CASSTGQGSLPLHF. In nucleotides, the CDR3 is TGTGCCAGCAGCACGGGACAGGGGAGTTTACCCCTCCACTTT. The V call is TRBV4-2, the J call TRBJ1-6; 10 bases are a match to TRBD1. Trimming cost V 5 bases and J 12 bases; bases outside gene matches: 7. The CDR3 totals 14 residues. Germline V gene lookup returns CDR1 LGHNA and CDR2 YNFKEQ.

The CDR3 region is CASSVTDSRNIQYF. Here the CDR3 DNA reads TGTGCCAGCAGCGTAACTGACTCGCGGAACATTCAGTACTTC. V is TRBV9 and J is TRBJ2-4; D ambiguous. CDR3 length equals 14 residues. V shed 1 base and J shed 7 bases, with 12 bases lying between them. CDR1 and CDR2 from the germline V gene are SGDLS and YYNGEE.

V usage is TRBV5-1 and J usage is TRBJ1-6, with TRBD1 identical over 7 bases. The J segment lost 14 bases and the V segment lost 0 bases, leaving 5 bases of the junction unmatched. CDR1 is SGHRS, CDR2 YFSETQ, per germline. The CDR3 runs 13 residues. CDR3: CASSLVEGAALHF. CDR3 in DNA: TGCGCCAGCAGCTTGGTTGAGGGGGCGGCCCTCCACTTT.

The chain is built from TRBV28 and TRBJ2-5; 8 bases agree with TRBD1. Trimming took 6 bases from V and 2 from J; bases not matched to a gene: 5. In germline, CDR1 is MDHEN, CDR2 SYDVKM. This CDR3 comprises 14 residues. The CDR3, as DNA: TGTGCCAGCAGAATGACAGGGGCACAAGAGACCCAGTACTTC. It translates to CASRMTGAQETQYF.

The V gene is TRBV7-8, the J gene TRBJ1-1, with TRBD1 as a possible D gene (6 bases). CDR1 is SGHVS, CDR2 FQNEAQ, per germline. The V end was cut by 0 bases, the J end by 11 bases, with 13 bases between. The CDR3 covers 13 residues. CDR3 protein: CASSLAQGRDAFF. As DNA, the CDR3 is TGTGCCAGCAGCTTAGCACAGGGCCGGGACGCTTTCTTT. Based on the CDR3 plus reference TRBV7-8 and TRBJ1-1, the full variable domain is GAGVSQSPRYKVAKRGQDVALRCDPISGHVSLFWYQQALGQGPEFLTYFQNEAQLDKSGLPSDRFFAERPEGSVSTLKIQRTQQEDSAVYLCASSLAQGRDAFFGQGTRLTVV.

The CDR3 sequence: CASSLARELTYEQYF. The CDR3 nucleotides are TGTGCCAGCAGCTTAGCTAGGGAGTTAACCTACGAGCAGTACTTC. The chain joins TRBV7-9 to TRBJ2-7; D may be TRBD2 (5 bases). This CDR3 is 15 amino acids long. The V end was cut by 0 bases, the J end by 2 bases, with 11 bases between. CDR1 and CDR2 from the germline V gene are SEHNR and FQNEAQ (reference sequence).

The chain recombines TRBV29-1 with TRBJ2-5, with 7 bases lining up with TRBD2. Germline CDR1 and CDR2: SQVTM and ANQGSEA. V gave up 4 bases and J gave up 5 bases; unmatched junction bases: 1. The CDR3 consists of 11 residues. CDR3 coding DNA: TGCAGCGTTGGGGAGGGGGAGACCCAGTACTTC. Amino acid sequence: CSVGEGETQYF. The full variable domain, its missing parts supplied by reference TRBV29-1 and TRBJ2-5, is SAVISQKPSRDICQRGTSLTIQCQVDSQVTMMFWYRQQPGQSLTLIATANQGSEATYESGFVIDKFPISRPNLTFSTLTVSNMSPEDSSIYLCSVGEGETQYFGPGTRLLVL.

The J gene is TRBJ1-6, the V gene TRBV6-5, with D uncertain. The CDR3 consists of 13 residues. Trimming took off 11 bases at V and 2 bases at J, with 10 bases between the two ends. Germline V lookup: CDR1 MNHEY, CDR2 SVGAGI. CDR3: CALKSAYNSPLHF. The CDR3 DNA follows: TGTGCCCTCAAGTCGGCCTATAATTCACCCCTCCACTTT.

This chain links TRBV25-1 with TRBJ2-5; 11 nucleotides agree with TRBD2. V dropped 2 bases and J dropped 4; count of bases not matched to a gene: 3. Germline-derived CDR1 and CDR2 are MGHDK and SYGVNS. There are 15 residues in the CDR3. The CDR3 is CASSEPSGGPETQYF. The CDR3 nucleotides read TGTGCCAGCAGTGAACCTAGCGGGGGGCCAGAGACCCAGTACTTC.

The chain couples TRBV14 to TRBJ2-3; D is unclear. Per germline, CDR1 SGHDN and CDR2 FVKESK. CDR3 size: 13 residues. The V gene lost 4 bases and the J gene lost 4 bases, with 9 bases spanning the gap. The CDR3 protein is CASSPLVADTQYF. In nucleotides, the CDR3 is TGTGCCAGCAGCCCCTTGGTAGCAGATACGCAGTATTTT.

This chain connects TRBV9 to TRBJ2-7; D gene ambiguous. Germline CDR1 reads SGDLS; CDR2 reads YYNGEE. The CDR3 spans 15 residues. V lost 0 bases, J lost 0 bases, and 10 bases lay in between. CDR3 nucleotide sequence: TGTGCCAGCAGCGTAGGACATACCTCCTCCTACGAGCAGTACTTC. Translating it yields CASSVGHTSSYEQYF.

V and J are TRBV7-9 and TRBJ1-3; the D is unclear. Germline CDR1 reads SEHNR; CDR2 reads FQNEAQ (reference sequence). The CDR3 length is 18 residues. The germline V and J ends were trimmed by 2 bases and 0 bases, with 17 bases remaining between them. CDR3 sequence: CASSLLYMEESSGNTIYF. In DNA, the CDR3 is TGTGCCAGCAGCTTATTATATATGGAGGAGAGCTCTGGAAACACCATATATTTT.

This sequence joins TRBV27 and TRBJ2-7; 9 bases align to TRBD1. The V segment lost 2 bases and the J segment 5 bases; nucleotides outside the gene matches: 4. This CDR3 spans 14 amino acids. Germline CDR1 is MNHEY and CDR2 is SMNVEV (reference sequence). CDR3 bases: TGTGCCAGCAGTTTAATACAGGGGGCTCACGAGCAGTACTTC. It codes for CASSLIQGAHEQYF.

The genes are TRBV7-8 and TRBJ2-7; 9 nucleotides agree with TRBD1. CDR1 is SGHVS and CDR2 is FQNEAQ in the germline V gene. This CDR3 comprises 14 residues. The V gene end was trimmed by 5 bases and the J gene end by 7 bases; junction bases not matched to a gene: 9. The CDR3 DNA reads as TGTGCCAGCAGCCACCCGGGGACAGGGAGGGAGCAGTACTTC. This sequence encodes CASSHPGTGREQYF.

CDR3 in amino acids: CASSFSPADTQYF. The CDR3 DNA reads as TGCGCCAGCAGCTTTAGTCCCGCAGATACGCAGTATTTT. This chain connects TRBV5-1 to TRBJ2-3; no clear D gene. Germline V CDR1 and CDR2: SGHRS, YFSETQ. The CDR3 contains 13 residues. Trimming took 2 bases from V and 4 from J, leaving 8 bases between them.

The rearrangement joins TRBV28 to TRBJ1-5; D unresolved. CDR1 MDHEN and CDR2 SYDVKM come from the germline V gene. V was trimmed by 3 bases and J by 10 bases, leaving 7 bases between them. This CDR3 spans 11 amino acids. The CDR3 nucleotides are TGTGCCAGCAGTTTTCGGGATCCCCAGCATTTT. It codes for CASSFRDPQHF.